This passage covers 27 T cell receptor beta chains from one sample sequenced in a study of blood T cells in healthy people across ages. A second PCR, run for about 6 to 12 cycles, used a sample-barcoded 5' primer plus a J-beta primer mix. TCRdb analysed the 5' RACE reads with MiXCR anew, one entry per CDR3 protein. The sample contains some 760,000 distinct CDR3 sequences, 20% to 25% of which appear only once. This sample also appeared in a second study, on T cells of mothers and their children.

The sequenced material came from blood. Receptors were obtained from a boy aged 5-17 years in good health.

V gene TRBV5-1 combines with J gene TRBJ2-1, with a tentative D call TRBD2 (6 bases). V was trimmed by 2 bases and J by 5 bases, leaving 14 bases between them. Germline CDR1 is SGHRS and CDR2 is YFSETQ. The CDR3 runs 15 residues. The CDR3 is CASSFTGTRNNEQFF. For the CDR3, the DNA is TGCGCCAGCAGCTTTACCGGGACTCGGAACAATGAGCAGTTCTTC.

The rearrangement uses TRBV12-5 and TRBJ2-2, with 7 bases aligning to TRBD1. The CDR3 consists of 19 residues. Germline values: CDR1 LGHNT, CDR2 FRNRAP. Trimming removed 1 base from V and 5 bases from J; junction bases left unmatched: 16. DNA for the CDR3: TGTGCTAGTGGTTTGGAAACCGGGACAGCCTATTTCGGGACCGGGGAGCTGTTTTTT. This translates into CASGLETGTAYFGTGELFF.

The J gene is TRBJ2-5, the V gene TRBV7-9; 15 bases map to TRBD2. The assigned J gene may be wrong: the sequence end matches TRBJ2-7 better. The CDR3 is 16 residues long. Germline V lookup: CDR1 SEHNR, CDR2 FQNEAQ (reference sequence). As DNA, the CDR3 is TGTGCCAGCAGCGGGCCCGGGACTAGCGGGAGGTTCGAGCAGTACTTC. Protein sequence: CASSGPGTSGRFEQYF.

A remark on this clonotype: The CDR3 ends on some other residue instead of the conserved phenylalanine or tryptophan, so this is likely a read error. V is TRBV29-1 and J is TRBJ2-5; 7 bases fit TRBD1. The last part of the DNA fits TRBJ2-7 better; the J call may be wrong. Germline CDR1 reads SQVTM; CDR2 reads ANQGSEA. The CDR3 totals 13 residues. Here the CDR3 DNA reads TGCAGCGTAGAAGGGGACAGCTCCTACGAGCAGTACCTC. Translating gives CSVEGDSSYEQYL.

In regard to this clonotype: Germline is not matched at one junction end, which may reflect a read error. The rearrangement joins TRBV11-2 to TRBJ2-1; either TRBD1 or TRBD2 may supply D (5 bases each). CDR1 is SGHAT, CDR2 FQNNGV, per germline. The CDR3 consists of 15 residues. The CDR3 DNA sequence: TGTACCAGCAGCCGTGGGACCAACACCTACAATGAGCAGTTCTTC. As protein: CTSSRGTNTYNEQFF.

The chain joins TRBV28 to TRBJ1-1, with 8 bases aligning to TRBD1. J lost 4 bases, V lost 7 bases, and 8 bases had no gene match. The CDR3 loop spans 14 amino acids. Germline loops: CDR1 MDHEN, CDR2 SYDVKM. The CDR3 region has the DNA TGTGCCAGCACCGAGGACAGGGTTGGCACTGAAGCTTTCTTT. Its protein product is CASTEDRVGTEAFF. Based on the CDR3 plus reference TRBV28 and TRBJ1-1, the full variable domain is DVKVTQSSRYLVKRTGEKVFLECVQDMDHENMFWYRQDPGLGLRLIYFSYDVKMKEKGDIPEGYSVSREKKERFSLILESASTNQTSMYLCASTEDRVGTEAFFGQGTRLTVV.

This clonotype was recorded once. The chain carries TRBV12-3 or TRBV12-4 and TRBJ1-4; 7 bases match TRBD1. This CDR3 contains 15 residues. V was clipped by 4 bases and J by 5 bases; unmatched bases: 7. DNA of the CDR3: TGTGCCAGCAGTTCAAGGGACAGCCCCAATGAAAAACTGTTTTTT. Amino acid sequence: CASSSRDSPNEKLFF.

The chain employs TRBV28 and TRBJ2-7; D might be TRBD1 (7 bases). V shed 5 bases and J shed 2 bases, with 19 bases lying between them. The CDR3 totals 16 residues. CDR1 and CDR2 (germline): MDHEN, SYDVKM. The CDR3 reads CASSPDRARGAYEQYF. The CDR3 nucleotides read TGTGCCAGCAGTCCCGACAGGGCCCGCGGGGCCTACGAGCAGTACTTC.

This clonotype was observed a handful of times. The rearrangement links TRBV7-6 to TRBJ2-7; D is unclear. Germline CDR1 and CDR2: SGHVS and FNYEAQ. V was clipped by 1 base and J by 3 bases, with 7 bases between them. The CDR3 consists of 13 residues. The CDR3 sequence: CASSLVHSYEQYF. CDR3 coding DNA: TGTGCCAGCAGCTTAGTCCACAGCTACGAGCAGTACTTC.

J is TRBJ2-3 and V is TRBV20-1, with D possibly matching TRBD1 (5 bases). The germline CDR1 and CDR2 sequences are DFQATT and SNEGSKA (reference sequence). V shed 6 bases and J shed 1 base, with 17 bases lying between them. This CDR3 contains 15 residues. CDR3 DNA sequence: TGCAGTGCCCGAGAAGCAGGGTATGGCACAGATACGCAGTATTTT. Amino acid sequence: CSAREAGYGTDTQYF.

Of note for this clonotype: One end of the junction is discordant with germline, which a read error may explain. This rearrangement joins TRBV6-1 to TRBJ2-5; a possible D gene is TRBD2 (6 bases). The CDR3 extends over 16 amino acids. Germline CDR1 and CDR2: MNHNS and SASEGT. The CDR3 coding sequence is TGTGCCAGCAGTACAAAAGGGACTCTTCAATCGGAGACCCCGTACTTC. Residues: CASSTKGTLQSETPYF.

CDR3 DNA: TGCGCCAGCAGCTTGGTAGGGACAGAATACTACGAGCAGTACTTC. Translation: CASSLVGTEYYEQYF. The rearrangement links TRBV5-1 to TRBJ2-1, with TRBD1 identical over 7 bases. Judging by the DNA end, TRBJ2-7 fits better; the J call may be wrong. This CDR3 is built from 15 residues. Looked up from germline, CDR1 is SGHRS and CDR2 is YFSETQ.

The chain recombines TRBV6-2 or TRBV6-3 with TRBJ2-7; D is uncertain. Germline CDR1 MNHEY, CDR2 SVGEGT. V was cut by 3 bases and J by 3 bases, with 9 bases left in between. This CDR3 has 13 amino acids. The CDR3 reads CASSYGQVYEQYF. The DNA for the CDR3 is TGTGCCAGCAGTTATGGGCAGGTCTACGAGCAGTACTTC.

There are a few counts of this clonotype. The genes are TRBV7-3 and TRBJ2-2; D is unresolved. CDR3 size: 14 residues. V lost 4 bases and J 6 bases, leaving 12 bases between the germline ends. The germline V gene has CDR1 SGHTA and CDR2 FQGTGA. CDR3 sequence reads: CASSSNLVSGELFF. The CDR3 nucleotides read TGTGCCAGCAGCTCGAACTTGGTGTCCGGGGAGCTGTTTTTT.

Note on this clonotype: No DNA is shown, since the ends of the CDR3 on it are uncertain; the CDR3 is the one TCRdb lists. V gene TRBV28 combines with J gene TRBJ2-4; the DNA was not used to check the table's D call, TRBD1. The CDR3 is 18 residues long, counting both termini. The V gene's germline CDR1 is MDHEN and CDR2 SYDVKM. The CDR3 spells CASSSSGTGILDKNIQYF.

The chain is built from TRBV14 and TRBJ2-1; D is unclear. The CDR3 is made up of 15 amino acids. The V end was cut by 1 base, the J end by 7 bases, with 14 bases between. The germline CDR1 and CDR2 sequences are SGHDN and FVKESK. CDR3 sequence (DNA): TGTGCCAGCAGCCAAGCTCCACACCAAATGAATGAGCAGTTCTTC. Translating gives CASSQAPHQMNEQFF.

CDR3 sequence (DNA): TGTGCCAGCAGTTTAGCGGGAGTGGGCAACAATGAGCAGTTCTTC. It specifies CASSLAGVGNNEQFF. The rearrangement links TRBV28 to TRBJ2-5; 7 bases line up with TRBD2. Gene TRBJ2-1 matches the end of the DNA better, so the J call may be wrong. The CDR3 extends over 15 amino acids. The germline V gene encodes CDR1 MDHEN and CDR2 SYDVKM.

V is TRBV28 and J is TRBJ2-7; 8 bases map to TRBD1. This CDR3 has 13 residues. Germline V gene sequence: CDR1 MDHEN, CDR2 SYDVKM. The ends lost 8 bases at V and 7 bases at J; junction bases unmatched: 10. The CDR3 region is CASLGQGTVEQYF. The DNA for the CDR3 is TGTGCCAGCTTAGGACAGGGCACGGTTGAGCAGTACTTC.

This clonotype showed up many times. The chain recombines TRBV29-1 with TRBJ2-7; perhaps TRBD1 as D (5 bases). The length of the CDR3 is 12 residues. Trimming removed 3 bases at V and 7 bases at J, with 13 bases between. Germline-derived CDR1 and CDR2 are SQVTM and ANQGSEA. The CDR3, as DNA: TGCAGCGTTGATGGGGCTCCAGGGGAGCAGTACTTC. This gives the protein CSVDGAPGEQYF.

As to this clonotype: The junction does not match germline at one end; this may be a read error. The chain couples TRBV12-3 or TRBV12-4 to TRBJ2-1; 7 bases align to TRBD2. CDR3 length equals 14 residues. The CDR3 DNA reads as TGTGCCAGCAGTCCCGGGACTAACCCCTACGAGCAGCACTTC. As protein: CASSPGTNPYEQHF.

The chain is built from TRBV2 and TRBJ1-1; D is possibly TRBD1 (5 bases). Germline V CDR1 and CDR2: SNHLY, FYNNEI. This CDR3 spans 15 amino acids. Trimming shortened V by 0 bases and J by 2 bases, and 10 bases separated the two germline ends. The CDR3 nucleotides are TGTGCCAGCAGTGAAGCGGGACTGACTAACACTGAAGCTTTCTTT. Protein product: CASSEAGLTNTEAFF.

The CDR3 region has the DNA TGTGCCAGCAGTGAAGCACGGGACGAGCAGTACTTC. This codes for CASSEARDEQYF. V and J are TRBV6-1 and TRBJ2-1; D is ambiguous. The last part of the DNA fits TRBJ2-7 better; the J call may be wrong. The CDR3 has 12 amino acids. CDR1 and CDR2 from the germline V gene are MNHNS and SASEGT.

This clonotype came up a few times. The chain combines TRBV2 with TRBJ2-7, with D possibly TRBD2 on 5 matching bases. The germline V gene has CDR1 SNHLY and CDR2 FYNNEI. The V gene lost 7 bases and the J gene lost 1 base, with 11 bases spanning the gap. This CDR3 is built from 13 residues. CDR3 coding DNA: TGTGCCAGCACCGGCGGGTCGTCCTACGAGCAGTACTTC. The encoded protein is CASTGGSSYEQYF.

The V and J genes are TRBV29-1 and TRBJ2-5; TRBD2 matches at 10 bases. Matching the DNA end better, TRBJ2-1 makes the J call doubtful. The CDR3 runs to 14 residues. Looked up from germline, CDR1 is SQVTM and CDR2 is ANQGSEA. The CDR3 here is CSVEGLAPNNEQFF. CDR3 nucleotide sequence: TGCAGCGTTGAGGGACTAGCGCCGAACAATGAGCAGTTCTTC.

The table lists this clonotype with a few counts. This rearrangement joins TRBV15 to TRBJ2-5, with 14 bases matching TRBD2. The junction had 3 bases not matched to a gene; V was cut back by 5 bases and J by 1 base. The germline V gene encodes CDR1 LNHNV and CDR2 YYDKDF (reference sequence). The CDR3 is 16 residues long. The CDR3 coding sequence is TGTGCCACCAGCTCAGGACTAGCGGGAGGCCAAGAGACCCAGTACTTC. Protein product: CATSSGLAGGQETQYF.

The chain has TRBV20-1 and TRBJ2-1; no firm D call. The DNA end is more similar to TRBJ2-7, so the J call may be wrong. The CDR3 contains 12 residues. In germline, CDR1 is DFQATT, CDR2 SNEGSKA (reference sequence). CDR3 nucleotide sequence: TGCAGTGCTAGAGATTTGACCTACGAGCAGTACTTC. It codes for CSARDLTYEQYF.

The chain recombines TRBV29-1 with TRBJ2-7; 9 positions match TRBD1. The germline gives CDR1 SQVTM, CDR2 ANQGSEA. With V trimmed by 7 bases and J by 5 bases, 9 bases remained unmatched. CDR3 length: 13 residues. The CDR3 sequence is CSALPRQGDEQYF. CDR3 sequence (DNA): TGCAGCGCGTTGCCCCGACAGGGGGACGAGCAGTACTTC.